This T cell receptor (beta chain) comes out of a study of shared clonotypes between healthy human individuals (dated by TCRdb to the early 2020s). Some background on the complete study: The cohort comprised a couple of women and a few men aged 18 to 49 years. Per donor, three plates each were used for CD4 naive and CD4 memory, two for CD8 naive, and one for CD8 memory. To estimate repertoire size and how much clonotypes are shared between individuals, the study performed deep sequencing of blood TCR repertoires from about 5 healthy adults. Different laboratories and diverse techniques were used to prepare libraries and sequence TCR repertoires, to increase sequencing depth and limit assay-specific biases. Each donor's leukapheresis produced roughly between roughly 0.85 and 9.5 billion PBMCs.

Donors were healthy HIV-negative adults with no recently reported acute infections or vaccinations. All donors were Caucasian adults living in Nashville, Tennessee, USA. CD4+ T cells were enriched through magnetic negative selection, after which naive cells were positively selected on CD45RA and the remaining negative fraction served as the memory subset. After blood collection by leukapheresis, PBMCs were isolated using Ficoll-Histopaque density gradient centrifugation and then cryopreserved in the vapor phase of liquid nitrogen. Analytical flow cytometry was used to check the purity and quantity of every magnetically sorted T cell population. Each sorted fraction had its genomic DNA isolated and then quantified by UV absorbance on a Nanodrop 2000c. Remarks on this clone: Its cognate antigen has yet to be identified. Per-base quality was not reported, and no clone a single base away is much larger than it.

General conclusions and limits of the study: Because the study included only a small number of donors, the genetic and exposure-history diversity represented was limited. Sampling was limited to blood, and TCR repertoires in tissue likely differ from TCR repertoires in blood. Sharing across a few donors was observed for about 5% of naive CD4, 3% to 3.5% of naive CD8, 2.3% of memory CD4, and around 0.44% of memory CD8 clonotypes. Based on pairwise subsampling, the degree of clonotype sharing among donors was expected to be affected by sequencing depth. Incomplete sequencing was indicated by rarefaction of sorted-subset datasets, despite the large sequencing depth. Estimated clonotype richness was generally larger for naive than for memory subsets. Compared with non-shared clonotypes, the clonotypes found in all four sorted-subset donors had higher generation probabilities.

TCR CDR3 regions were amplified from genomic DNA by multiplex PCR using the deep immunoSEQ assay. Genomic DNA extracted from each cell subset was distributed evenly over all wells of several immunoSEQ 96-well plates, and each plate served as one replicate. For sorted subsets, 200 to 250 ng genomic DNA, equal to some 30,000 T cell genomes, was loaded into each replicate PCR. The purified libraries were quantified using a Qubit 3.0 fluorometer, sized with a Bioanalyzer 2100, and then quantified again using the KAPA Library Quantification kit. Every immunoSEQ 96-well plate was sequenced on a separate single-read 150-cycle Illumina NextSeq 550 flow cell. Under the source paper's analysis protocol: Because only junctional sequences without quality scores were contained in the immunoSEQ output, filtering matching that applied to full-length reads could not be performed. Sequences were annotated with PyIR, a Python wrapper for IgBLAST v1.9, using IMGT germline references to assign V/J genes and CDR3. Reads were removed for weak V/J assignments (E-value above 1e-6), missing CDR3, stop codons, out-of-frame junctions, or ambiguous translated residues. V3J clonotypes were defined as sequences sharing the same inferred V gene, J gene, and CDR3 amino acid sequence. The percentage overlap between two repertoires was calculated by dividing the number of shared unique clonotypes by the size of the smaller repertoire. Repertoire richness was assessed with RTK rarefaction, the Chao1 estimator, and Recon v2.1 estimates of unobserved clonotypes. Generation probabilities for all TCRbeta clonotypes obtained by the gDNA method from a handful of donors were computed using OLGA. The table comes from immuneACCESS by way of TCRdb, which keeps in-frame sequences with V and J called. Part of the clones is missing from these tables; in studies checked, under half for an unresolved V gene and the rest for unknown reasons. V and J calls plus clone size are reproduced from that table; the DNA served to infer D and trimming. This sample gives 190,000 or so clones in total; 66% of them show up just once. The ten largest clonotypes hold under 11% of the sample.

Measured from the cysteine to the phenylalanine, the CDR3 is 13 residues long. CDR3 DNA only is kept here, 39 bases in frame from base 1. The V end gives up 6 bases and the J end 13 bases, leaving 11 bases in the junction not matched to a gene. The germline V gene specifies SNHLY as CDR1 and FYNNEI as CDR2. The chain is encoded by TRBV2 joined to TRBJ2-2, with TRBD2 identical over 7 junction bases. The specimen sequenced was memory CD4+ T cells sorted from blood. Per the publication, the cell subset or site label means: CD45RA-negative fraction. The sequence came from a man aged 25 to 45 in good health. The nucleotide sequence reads TGTGCCAGCAGAGCTTCCCGGGAGGTGGGGCTGTTTTTT. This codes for CASRASREVGLFF.